A single sample is the source of the 6 T cell receptor beta chains below, sequenced in a study of shared clonotypes between healthy human individuals. The repertoire was sequenced with immunoSEQ multiplex PCR; TCRdb's copy has only in-frame clones and lacks some. Found here are about 1.4 million clones, around 97% of them singletons; the top ten hold about 1%. Input material: naive CD4+ T cells sorted from blood. Subset reported: CD45RA+ positively selected. The receptors were gathered from a man aged 25-45 years in good health.

The chain's CDR3 is CASSLGDGANVLTF. CDR3 DNA sequence: TGTGCCTCTTCCTTAGGGGATGGGGCCAACGTCCTGACTTTC. The genes are TRBV10-3 and TRBJ2-6, with D possibly TRBD1 on 5 matching bases. From germline, CDR1 is ENHRY and CDR2 SYGVKD. Trimming took off 11 bases at V and 3 bases at J, with 14 bases between the two ends. The CDR3 loop spans 14 amino acids.

This chain links TRBV18 with TRBJ2-7, with a tentative D call TRBD2 (5 bases). Germline V gene lookup returns CDR1 KGHSH and CDR2 LQKENI. Trimming pared 0 bases from V and 7 bases from J, leaving 16 bases between. The CDR3 has 15 residues. The CDR3 bases are TGTGCCAGCTCACCACCGTCCTACCCGGGGAGTGAGCAGTACTTC. Translation: CASSPPSYPGSEQYF.

The chain joins TRBV20-1 to TRBJ2-3; TRBD1 matches 7 bases. Germline V lookup: CDR1 DFQATT, CDR2 SNEGSKA (reference sequence). The CDR3 contains 11 residues. The V segment lost 6 bases and the J segment 10 bases; nucleotides outside the gene matches: 7. This CDR3 is CSARTGPSQYF. Written as DNA, the CDR3 is TGCAGTGCCCGGACAGGCCCATCGCAGTATTTT.

The J gene is TRBJ2-7, the V gene TRBV7-2, with 9 bases matching TRBD1. The V gene's germline CDR1 is SGHTA and CDR2 FQGNSA. Trimming at V came to 5 bases and at J to 7 bases, leaving 12 bases not matched to a gene. This CDR3 is 15 amino acids long. DNA of the CDR3: TGTGCCAGCAGCCCCCTCGTGGGACAGGGCGGTGAGCAGTACTTC. Encoded protein: CASSPLVGQGGEQYF.

The chain is built from TRBV28 and TRBJ2-1; maybe TRBD1 (5 bases). This CDR3 has 15 residues. Trimming stripped 2 bases from V and 7 bases from J, with 15 bases between. From germline, CDR1 is MDHEN and CDR2 SYDVKM. The CDR3 protein is CASSLIGAAVNEQFF. CDR3 DNA sequence: TGTGCCAGCAGTTTAATTGGGGCAGCCGTTAATGAGCAGTTCTTC.

The CDR3 reads CASSLSIRGEEEQFF. CDR3 bases: TGTGCCAGCAGCTTATCGATAAGGGGGGAGGAGGAGCAGTTCTTC. The chain carries TRBV7-9 and TRBJ2-1; D could derive from TRBD1 or TRBD2 (6 bases each). Germline CDR1 and CDR2: SEHNR and FQNEAQ (reference sequence). This CDR3 is 15 amino acids long. V was pared by 2 bases and J by 10 bases, with 18 bases between.